The clone carrying this TCR beta chain was picked up a small number of times. The germline gives CDR1 MGHRA, CDR2 YSYEKL. The V gene lost 4 bases and the J gene lost 3 bases, with 18 bases spanning the gap. This CDR3 is 17 amino acids long. The data belong to a study of blood T cell repertoires in COVID-19. Study summary: Specimens from acute and convalescent COVID-19 originated in the United States, Italy and Spain. PBMCs, B-cell-depleted T cells, or T cells were the source of the cDNA or gDNA that made up the material.

Study processing details: Cell counts per sample came from amplifying reference gene primers. Some clones are missing from TCRdb's copy, which holds only in-frame ones; the method was immunoSEQ multiplex PCR. The V and J calls and the clone size are those of that table, but D and trimming were determined from the DNA. The sample has tens of thousands of clones, around nine tenths seen once. The TCR was taken from a woman aged 60 to 75 with COVID-19, enrolled during active disease. The chain combines TRBV4-1 with TRBJ1-4; tentatively, D is TRBD1 (6 bases). The specimen was peripheral blood. The CDR3 loop reads CASSLTSVRQANEKLFF. The CDR3 DNA follows: TGCGCCAGCAGCCTTACATCCGTGAGACAGGCTAATGAAAAACTGTTTTTT.